This T cell receptor beta chain was sequenced in a study of T cell repertoires in ileal Crohn's disease. Study-wide context: All patients had surgery for stricturing (61%) or penetrating (about 40%) disease. Overall study findings and caveats: Within the first postoperative year, endoscopy came at median approximately 6.9 months. Clonal expansions were more frequent in active smokers than non-smokers at surgery. High-frequency clones were more common in sorted CD8 than CD4 cells.

Time point of the sample: neoterminal ileum biopsy at postoperative endoscopy, about 6 months after surgery. This CDR3 spans 14 amino acids. Germline CDR1 reads SGHNT; CDR2 reads YYREEE (reference sequence). After removal of 3 bases from V and 7 bases from J, the junction contained 7 bases not matched to a gene. Repertoires were generated with immunoSEQ multiplex PCR, while TCRdb's copy carries only in-frame clones and drops some. Of over 10,000 clones listed, roughly 80% are singletons. Worth noting for this clone: Its antigen is still unknown.

J is TRBJ2-1 and V is TRBV5-4; 7 bases are a match to TRBD2. The origin of this receptor is an adult with Crohn's disease. Sequencing was carried out using ileal tissue. CDR3 sequence: CASSSATGGNEQFF. DNA for the CDR3: TGTGCCAGCAGCTCCGCGACGGGGGGAAATGAGCAGTTCTTC.